Described below is a single TCR beta chain sequence and its context. This sample is part of a study of shared clonotypes between healthy human individuals. The data were produced by immunoSEQ multiplex PCR, yet TCRdb's version contains in-frame clones alone and is incomplete. The sample lists about 1 million clones; about 75% were seen once. V was pared by 8 bases and J by 5 bases, with 9 bases between. The germline gives CDR1 MGHDK, CDR2 SYGVNS. The CDR3 extends over 11 amino acids. The sequenced sample was memory CD4+ T cells sorted from blood. Regarding subset: CD45RA-negative fraction. This receptor was identified in a man younger than 35 in good health. The chain recombines TRBV25-1 with TRBJ2-5, with a possible D match to TRBD1 (6 bases). The CDR3 nucleotides read TGTGCCAGCCAGGGGCGGGAGACCCAGTACTTC. It is translated as CASQGRETQYF.